The clone carrying this T cell receptor beta chain was seen ten or more times. The data belong to a study of spatial heterogeneity in lung cancer. Each TCR cDNA molecule carried a unique molecular identifier. TCRdb reanalysed the 5' RACE reads using MiXCR and keeps one entry per CDR3 protein. The data contain 30,000 to 45,000 distinct CDR3 sequences, 5.2% of them seen just once; the ten biggest clones take up 29%. There are 13 residues in the CDR3. V lost 6 bases, J lost 6 bases, and 14 bases lay in between. Germline CDR1 SNHLY, CDR2 FYNNEI. Described time point: sample taken at primary tumor resection. Whole RNA, which was extracted from tumor, nontumor lung tissue or frozen PBMC, was sequenced without any cell sorting.

The chain has TRBV2 and TRBJ1-2; D not resolved. The sample consisted of PBMCs, taken at surgery. The receptor was isolated from a female donor with early-stage non-small cell lung cancer. The CDR3 region has the DNA TGTGCCAGCAGAAGCTCAGTGAGTCATGGCTACACCTTC. This sequence encodes CASRSSVSHGYTF.